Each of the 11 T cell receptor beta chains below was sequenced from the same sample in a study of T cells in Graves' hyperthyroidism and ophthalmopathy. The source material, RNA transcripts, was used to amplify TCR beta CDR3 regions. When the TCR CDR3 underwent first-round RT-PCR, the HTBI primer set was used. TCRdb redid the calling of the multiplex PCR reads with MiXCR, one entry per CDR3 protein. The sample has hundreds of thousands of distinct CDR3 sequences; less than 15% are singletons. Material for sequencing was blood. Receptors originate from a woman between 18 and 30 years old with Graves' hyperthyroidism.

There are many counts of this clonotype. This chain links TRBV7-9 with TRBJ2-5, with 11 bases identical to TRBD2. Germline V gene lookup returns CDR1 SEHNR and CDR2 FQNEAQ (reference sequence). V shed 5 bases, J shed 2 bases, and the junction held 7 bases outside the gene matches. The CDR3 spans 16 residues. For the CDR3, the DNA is TGTGCCAGCAGCCATACTAGCGGGGGCCCACAAGAGACCCAGTACTTC. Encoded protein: CASSHTSGGPQETQYF.

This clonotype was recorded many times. The CDR3 DNA follows: TGCAGTGCTATAACTAGCGGGGGGGCATACGAGCAGTACTTC. It yields the protein CSAITSGGAYEQYF. The chain uses TRBV20-1 and TRBJ2-7; 13 bases are a match to TRBD2. Germline CDR1 and CDR2: DFQATT and SNEGSKA (reference sequence). V was clipped by 4 bases and J by 4 bases; unmatched bases: 4. The CDR3 runs 14 residues.

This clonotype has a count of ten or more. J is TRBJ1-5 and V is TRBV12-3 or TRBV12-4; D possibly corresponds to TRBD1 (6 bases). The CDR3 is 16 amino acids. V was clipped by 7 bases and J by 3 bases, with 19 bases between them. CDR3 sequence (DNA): TGTGCCAGCACCCGCATGGGGGGGCTGGCCAATCAGCCCCAGCATTTT. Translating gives CASTRMGGLANQPQHF.

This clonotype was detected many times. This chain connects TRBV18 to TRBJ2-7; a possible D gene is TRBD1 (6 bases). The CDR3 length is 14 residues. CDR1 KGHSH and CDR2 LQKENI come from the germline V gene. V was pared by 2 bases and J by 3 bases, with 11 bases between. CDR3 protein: CASSPGDTSYEQYF. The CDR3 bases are TGTGCCAGCTCACCAGGGGACACTAGCTACGAGCAGTACTTC. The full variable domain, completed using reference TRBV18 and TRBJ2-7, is NAGVMQNPRHLVRRRGQEARLRCSPMKGHSHVYWYRQLPEEGLKFMVYLQKENIIDESGMPKERFSAEFPKEGPSILRIQQVVRGDSAAYFCASSPGDTSYEQYFGPGTRLTVT.

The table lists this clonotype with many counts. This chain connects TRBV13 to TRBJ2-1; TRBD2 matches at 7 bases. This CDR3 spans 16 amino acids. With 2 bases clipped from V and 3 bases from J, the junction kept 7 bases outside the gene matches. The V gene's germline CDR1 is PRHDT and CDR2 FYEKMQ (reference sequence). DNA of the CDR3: TGTGCCAGCAGCTTACCTGGCGGGAGTCTCTACAATGAGCAGTTCTTC. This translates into CASSLPGGSLYNEQFF.

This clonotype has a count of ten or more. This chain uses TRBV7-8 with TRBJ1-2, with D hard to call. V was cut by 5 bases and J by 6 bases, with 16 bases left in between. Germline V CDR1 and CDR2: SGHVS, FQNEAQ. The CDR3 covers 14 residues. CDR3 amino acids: CASSGRTISNGYTF. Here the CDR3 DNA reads TGTGCCAGCAGCGGCCGGACGATTTCCAATGGCTACACCTTC.

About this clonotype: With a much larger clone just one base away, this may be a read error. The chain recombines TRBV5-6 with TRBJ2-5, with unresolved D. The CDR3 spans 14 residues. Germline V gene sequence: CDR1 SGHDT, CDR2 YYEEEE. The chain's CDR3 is CASSLDLPGEIQYF. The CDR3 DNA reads TGTGCCAGCAGCTTGGACTTACCTGGAGAGATCCAGTACTTC.

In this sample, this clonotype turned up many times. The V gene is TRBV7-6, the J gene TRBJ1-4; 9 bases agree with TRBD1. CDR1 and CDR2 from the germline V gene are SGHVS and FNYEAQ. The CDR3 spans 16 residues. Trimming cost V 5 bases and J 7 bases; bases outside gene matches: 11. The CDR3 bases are TGTGCCAGCAGCGCCCATACAGGGGGCCGGAGTGAAAAACTGTTTTTT. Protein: CASSAHTGGRSEKLFF.

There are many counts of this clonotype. The DNA of the CDR3 is TGCGCCAGCAGCTTGGTACTTTTTTCGAACACCGGGGAGCTGTTTTTT. Translating it yields CASSLVLFSNTGELFF. V usage is TRBV5-1 and J usage is TRBJ2-2; D gene uncertain. Trimming left V 0 bases short and J 0 bases short, with 9 bases between. The germline CDR1 and CDR2 sequences are SGHRS and YFSETQ. The CDR3 extends over 16 amino acids.

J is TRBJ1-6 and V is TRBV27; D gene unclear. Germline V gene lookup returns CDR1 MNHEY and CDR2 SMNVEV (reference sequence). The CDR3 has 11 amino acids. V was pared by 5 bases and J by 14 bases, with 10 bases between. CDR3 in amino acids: CASSLPASLHF. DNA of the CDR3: TGTGCCAGCAGTCTCCCCGCGTCCCTCCACTTT.

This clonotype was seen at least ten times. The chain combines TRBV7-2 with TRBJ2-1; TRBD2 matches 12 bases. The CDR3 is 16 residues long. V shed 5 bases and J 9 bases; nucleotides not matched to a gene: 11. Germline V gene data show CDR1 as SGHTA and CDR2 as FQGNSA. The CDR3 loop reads CASSLEPLAGGAEQFF. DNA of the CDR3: TGTGCCAGCAGCCTCGAACCCCTAGCGGGAGGGGCTGAGCAGTTCTTC.